This passage covers 27 T cell receptor beta chains from one sample sequenced in a study of identical twins. TCRdb fed the 5' RACE reads into MiXCR, producing one record per CDR3 protein. The table lists about 530,000 distinct CDR3 sequences, about 15% of them singletons. This same sample was also taken into another study, of yellow fever vaccine responses in identical twins.

The sequencing sample was made of CD4+ T cells sorted from blood. Receptors were obtained from a woman in her late teens or twenties in good health.

The chain joins TRBV5-1 to TRBJ2-3; TRBD2 aligns across 7 bases. V trimming: 0 bases; J trimming: 4 bases; junction bases outside the gene matches: 5. Germline CDR1 is SGHRS and CDR2 is YFSETQ. The CDR3 loop spans 15 amino acids. The CDR3 coding sequence is TGCGCCAGCAGCTTGGATGCGGGAGCATCAGATACGCAGTATTTT. It yields the protein CASSLDAGASDTQYF. Full variable domain (rest looked up from reference TRBV5-1 and TRBJ2-3): KAGVTQTPRYLIKTRGQQVTLSCSPISGHRSVSWYQQTPGQGLQFLFEYFSETQRNKGNFPGRFSGRQFSNSRSEMNVSTLELGDSALYLCASSLDAGASDTQYFGPGTRLTVL.

This clonotype was counted a few times. V usage is TRBV11-3 and J usage is TRBJ2-4, with D uncertain. CDR3 length equals 15 residues. CDR1 and CDR2 from the germline V gene are SGHNT and YENEEA. The V end lost 4 bases, the J end lost 0 bases, and 10 bases lay between the germline ends. This chain's CDR3 is CASSSATVAKNIQYF. CDR3 DNA sequence: TGTGCCAGCAGCTCGGCGACGGTAGCCAAAAACATTCAGTACTTC.

This clonotype was detected ten times or more. The V and J genes are TRBV12-3 or TRBV12-4 and TRBJ2-3; 8 bases map to TRBD2. V trimming: 3 bases; J trimming: 2 bases; junction bases outside the gene matches: 4. The CDR3 runs to 15 residues. CDR3 coding DNA: TGTGCCAGCAGTTTCTGGCGGGAGGCCACAGATACGCAGTATTTT. Its translation is CASSFWREATDTQYF.

The chain is built from TRBV12-3 or TRBV12-4 and TRBJ2-1; no definite D call. The CDR3 runs to 11 residues. Between the trimmed V and J ends, which lost 5 bases and 12 bases, there was a span of 11 bases. The CDR3 loop is CASSPDFLQFF. CDR3 nucleotides: TGTGCCAGCAGTCCCGACTTTCTGCAGTTCTTC.

V gene TRBV11-2 combines with J gene TRBJ2-2; D uncertain. Germline V gene data show CDR1 as SGHAT and CDR2 as FQNNGV. This CDR3 contains 15 residues. V lost 5 bases and J 0 bases, leaving 10 bases between the germline ends. CDR3 sequence reads: CASSPLAANTGELFF. CDR3 coding DNA: TGTGCCAGCAGCCCCTTGGCGGCGAACACCGGGGAGCTGTTTTTT.

This clonotype was seen a few times. As DNA, the CDR3 is TGTGCCAGCAGCTTGGTTTGGGCCTTGGAGCAGTACGTC. Its translation is CASSLVWALEQYV. V and J are TRBV5-5 and TRBJ2-7; D unresolved. V was cut by 0 bases and J by 7 bases, with 11 bases left in between. Germline V gene data show CDR1 as SGHKS and CDR2 as YYEKEE (reference sequence). CDR3 length equals 13 residues.

In this sample, this clonotype turned up a few times. At one of its ends the junction is not consistent with the germline gene, which may arise from a read error. This chain joins TRBV5-8 and TRBJ2-1; 8 bases match TRBD2. CDR3 length: 13 amino acids. Germline CDR1 SGHTS, CDR2 YDEGEE. The CDR3 sequence: CASSENPGGRTPF. Written as DNA, the CDR3 is TGTGCCAGCAGCGAGAACCCGGGGGGGCGAACCCCCTTC. The whole variable domain, filled in from reference TRBV5-8 and TRBJ2-1, reads EAGVTQSPTHLIKTRGQQATLRCSPISGHTSVYWYQQALGLGLQFLLWYDEGEERNRGNFPPRFSGRQFPNYSSELNVNALELEDSALYLCASSENPGGRTPFGPGTRLTVL.

This clonotype was observed a handful of times. The genes are TRBV20-1 and TRBJ2-3; 8 nucleotides agree with TRBD1. The germline CDR1 and CDR2 sequences are DFQATT and SNEGSKA (reference sequence). The CDR3 contains 13 residues. The V gene end was trimmed by 5 bases and the J gene end by 4 bases; junction bases not matched to a gene: 5. Here the CDR3 DNA reads TGCAGTGCTCCGGGACAGGTCTCAGATACGCAGTATTTT. Translation gives CSAPGQVSDTQYF.

The J gene is TRBJ2-7, the V gene TRBV10-3; the match to TRBD1 covers 7 bases. The junction had 9 bases not matched to a gene; V was cut back by 6 bases and J by 4 bases. The CDR3 is 14 amino acids. Germline V gene lookup returns CDR1 ENHRY and CDR2 SYGVKD. The CDR3 spells CAIRAIGTVYEQYF. The CDR3 DNA reads as TGTGCCATCAGGGCGATCGGGACAGTGTACGAGCAGTACTTC.

This clonotype was picked up a small number of times. The gene calls are TRBV3-1 and TRBJ2-3, with 14 positions matching TRBD2. Germline V gene data show CDR1 as LGHDT and CDR2 as YNNKEL (reference sequence). The V gene end was trimmed by 3 bases and the J gene end by 3 bases; junction bases not matched to a gene: 11. The CDR3 is made up of 19 amino acids. DNA for the CDR3: TGTGCCAGCAGCCACCGTACCGGGACTAGCGGGAGTATGACAGATACGCAGTATTTT. Translating it yields CASSHRTGTSGSMTDTQYF.

This clonotype was seen a few times. This chain connects TRBV20-1 to TRBJ2-3; a possible D gene is TRBD2 (6 bases). The CDR3 runs 13 residues. Trimming left V 0 bases short and J 9 bases short, with 13 bases between. Germline V lookup: CDR1 DFQATT, CDR2 SNEGSKA (reference sequence). CDR3 sequence reads: CSARDPGTSTQYF. The DNA of the CDR3 is TGCAGTGCTAGAGATCCGGGGACTTCCACGCAGTATTTT.

The sample holds a few counts of this clonotype. The V gene is TRBV12-3 or TRBV12-4, the J gene TRBJ1-1; a weak D match, TRBD1 (6 bases). The CDR3 spans 15 residues. Trimming took off 5 bases at V and 1 base at J, with 14 bases between the two ends. The CDR3 DNA reads TGTGCCAGCAGTGCCTCAGGGGCTGGGAACACTGAAGCTTTCTTT. This gives the protein CASSASGAGNTEAFF.

V gene TRBV3-1 combines with J gene TRBJ1-2; D is possibly TRBD1 (5 bases). V lost 4 bases to trimming and J lost 4 bases, with 16 bases between them. The CDR3 length is 15 residues. The germline V gene encodes CDR1 LGHDT and CDR2 YNNKEL (reference sequence). Here the CDR3 reads CASSRTVSQGYGYTF. CDR3 nucleotides: TGTGCCAGCAGCCGCACTGTAAGCCAGGGCTATGGCTACACCTTC.

This clonotype has only a few counts. The V gene is TRBV19, the J gene TRBJ1-6, with 10 bases fitting TRBD1. This CDR3 is 13 amino acids long. The V segment lost 6 bases and the J segment 10 bases; nucleotides outside the gene matches: 3. Germline loops: CDR1 LNHDA, CDR2 SQIVND (reference sequence). The CDR3 here is CASREDRGSPLHF. The CDR3 bases are TGTGCCAGTAGGGAGGACAGGGGGTCACCCCTCCACTTT.

This clonotype was picked up a small number of times. The rearrangement joins TRBV7-9 to TRBJ1-1, with D perhaps TRBD1 (6 bases). There are 13 residues in the CDR3. Germline V CDR1 and CDR2: SEHNR, FQNEAQ (reference sequence). Trimming pared 2 bases from V and 5 bases from J, leaving 9 bases between. CDR3 amino acids: CASSLKGETEAFF. The CDR3 bases are TGTGCCAGCAGCTTAAAGGGGGAGACTGAAGCTTTCTTT.

V usage is TRBV3-1 and J usage is TRBJ2-5, with D uncertain. The CDR3 sequence is 17 residues long. Germline V gene sequence: CDR1 LGHDT, CDR2 YNNKEL (reference sequence). With 1 base removed from V and 1 base from J, the gap between germline ends came to 16 bases. CDR3 sequence: CASSQARSAMSQETQYF. CDR3 bases: TGTGCCAGCAGCCAAGCGAGGTCCGCTATGTCCCAAGAGACCCAGTACTTC.

The chain joins TRBV2 to TRBJ2-2; the match to TRBD1 covers 11 bases. V lost 2 bases and J lost 5; bases outside the gene matches: 10. Germline V gene lookup returns CDR1 SNHLY and CDR2 FYNNEI. CDR3 length: 18 amino acids. The CDR3 protein is CASSERTGGIGGTGELFF. For the CDR3, the DNA is TGTGCCAGCAGTGAAAGGACAGGGGGCATTGGTGGGACCGGGGAGCTGTTTTTT.

There are a few counts of this clonotype. The rearrangement joins TRBV6-2 or TRBV6-3 to TRBJ2-5; 11 nucleotides agree with TRBD2. The germline gives CDR1 MNHEY, CDR2 SVGEGT. The CDR3 extends over 16 amino acids. With V trimmed by 5 bases and J by 0 bases, 5 bases remained unmatched. CDR3: CASSTGLAAYQETQYF. The CDR3 coding sequence is TGTGCCAGCAGTACGGGACTAGCGGCCTACCAAGAGACCCAGTACTTC.

The V and J genes are TRBV6-6 and TRBJ2-4, with D possibly being TRBD2 (6 bases). The CDR3 contains 12 residues. V lost 5 bases and J lost 7, with 9 bases in between. CDR1 is MNHNY, CDR2 SVGAGI, per germline (reference sequence). The CDR3 nucleotides read TGTGCCAGCAGTCCCGGGGGTAACATTCAGTACTTC. This gives the protein CASSPGGNIQYF.

The rearrangement uses TRBV5-1 and TRBJ1-4; D is perhaps TRBD1 (6 bases). The CDR3 sequence is 14 residues long. From germline, CDR1 is SGHRS and CDR2 YFSETQ. Trimming left V 4 bases short and J 8 bases short, with 15 bases between. CDR3 DNA sequence: TGCGCCAGCAGCGCCATAGGGGGTGGGGAAAAACTGTTTTTT. It translates to CASSAIGGGEKLFF.

This clonotype was counted a few times. This chain uses TRBV12-3 or TRBV12-4 with TRBJ1-6; TRBD1 matches 7 bases. The V and J ends lost 6 bases and 5 bases, in that order; junction bases with no gene match: 4. This CDR3 spans 14 amino acids. CDR3 DNA sequence: TGTGCCAGCAGCCCTGGACAGGATAATTCACCCCTCCACTTT. This translates into CASSPGQDNSPLHF.

The rearrangement joins TRBV12-3 or TRBV12-4 to TRBJ2-5, with 9 positions matching TRBD2. Losses at the gene ends were 6 bases for V and 5 bases for J; bases not matched to a gene: 10. This CDR3 contains 15 residues. DNA for the CDR3: TGTGCCAGCAGACTGGCGGGAGGGCGACGTGAGACCCAGTACTTC. It specifies CASRLAGGRRETQYF.

The chain combines TRBV28 with TRBJ2-6, with D unresolved. V shed 5 bases and J shed 0 bases, with 8 bases lying between them. CDR3 length: 15 amino acids. In germline, CDR1 is MDHEN, CDR2 SYDVKM. The CDR3 here is CASSSAHSGANVLTF. CDR3 coding DNA: TGTGCCAGCAGTAGCGCCCACTCTGGGGCCAACGTCCTGACTTTC.

This clonotype was seen many times. The chain recombines TRBV10-3 with TRBJ1-2, with 7 bases identical to TRBD1. The germline gives CDR1 ENHRY, CDR2 SYGVKD. J gave up 4 bases and V 3 bases, and 5 bases lay outside the gene matches. The CDR3 is 14 residues long. This CDR3 reads CAISDWDRSYGYTF. The CDR3, as DNA: TGTGCCATCAGTGACTGGGACAGAAGCTATGGCTACACCTTC.

The gene calls are TRBV9 and TRBJ1-1, with 7 bases fitting TRBD1. Germline V CDR1 and CDR2: SGDLS, YYNGEE. This CDR3 is built from 12 residues. V lost 3 bases, J lost 7 bases, and 3 bases stayed unmatched. This CDR3 reads CASSARQGEAFF. In DNA form, the CDR3 reads TGTGCCAGCAGCGCGAGACAGGGTGAAGCTTTCTTT.

This chain connects TRBV28 to TRBJ1-6; D gene uncertain. V shed 3 bases and J shed 4 bases, with 13 bases lying between them. Germline V gene data show CDR1 as MDHEN and CDR2 as SYDVKM. The CDR3 runs 16 residues. CDR3 amino acids: CASSLMSGPYNSPLHF. In DNA form, the CDR3 reads TGTGCCAGCAGTTTGATGTCGGGCCCATATAATTCACCCCTCCACTTT.

The count of this clonotype is one. V and J are TRBV24-1 and TRBJ2-1; 7 bases fit TRBD1. The CDR3 runs 15 residues. Unmatched junction bases numbered 8, after V lost 2 bases and J lost 8 bases. The germline CDR1 and CDR2 sequences are KGHDR and SFDVKD. Written as DNA, the CDR3 is TGTGCCACCAGTGATTACAGGGGCAAGGTAGATGAGCAGTTCTTC. Translating gives CATSDYRGKVDEQFF.